This TCR beta chain was sequenced in a study of lymphopenia after photon versus proton radiotherapy (dated by TCRdb to about 2019). Regarding the research as a whole: The immunological effects of photon versus proton radiation therapy were compared in patients with gastrointestinal tumors who developed high-grade lymphopenia. The cohort included about 18 patients with gastrointestinal tumors who developed lymphopenia after receiving either photon or proton therapy. The study aimed to characterize how the two radiation modalities differ in their impact on the immune system. The paper as a whole reports these results and caveats: Across the cohort, an inverse correlation was found between a larger post-nadir drop in TCR diversity and overall survival time among patients who died. After the lymphocyte count nadir, photon-treated repertoires showed oligoclonal expansion, especially of CD8+ Temra cells, which drove the drop in diversity. Relative stability during treatment was observed in proton-treated patients, whereas loss of naive T cells and TCR diversity and gain of effector/memory populations were observed in photon-treated patients. The survival association was assessed only in patients who died, and the authors presented better survival with proton therapy as a possibility rather than a demonstrated result.

Library preparation used the immunoSEQ multiplex PCR assay. Alongside multiparametric flow cytometry, deep sequencing of rearranged TCR beta loci was used to profile the T cell repertoires. TCRdb limited this immuneACCESS table to in-frame rearrangements with V and J called. A share of clones is missing; checked studies link under half to unresolved V genes, and the rest is unexplained. Here the sample has 68,000 or so clones; roughly 88% occur a single time. The biggest ten clones account for approximately 2.9% of the sample. As encoded in the germline V gene, CDR1 is ENHRY while CDR2 is SYGVKD. V gives up 0 bases and J gives up 8 bases, and the segment between their germline ends measures 10 bases. The CDR3 contains 13 residues, cysteine and phenylalanine counted. Only the CDR3 portion is preserved as DNA: 39 bases, with reading frame beginning at the first base. Comment on this clone: Its antigen is unknown. No base qualities exist here, and no much larger clone lies one base off it.

The receptor was isolated from a woman in her 70s with pancreatic cancer. Sequenced here: peripheral blood, sampled from a patient treated with photon-based radiotherapy. Recombination linked TRBV10-3 to TRBJ1-2, and TRBD1 may be the D gene, going by 6 matching bases. The CDR3 is CAISESDGGGYTF. The bases are TGTGCCATCAGTGAGTCGGATGGGGGCGGCTACACCTTC.